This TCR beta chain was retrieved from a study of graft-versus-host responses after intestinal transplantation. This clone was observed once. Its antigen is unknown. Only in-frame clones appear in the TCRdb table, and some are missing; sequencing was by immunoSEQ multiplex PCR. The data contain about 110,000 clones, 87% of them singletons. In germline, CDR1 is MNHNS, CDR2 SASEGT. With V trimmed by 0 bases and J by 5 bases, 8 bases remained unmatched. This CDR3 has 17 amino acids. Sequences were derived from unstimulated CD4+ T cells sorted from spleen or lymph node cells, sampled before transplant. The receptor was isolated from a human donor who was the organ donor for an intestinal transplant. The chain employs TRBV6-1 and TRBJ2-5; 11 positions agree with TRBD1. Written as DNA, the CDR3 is TGTGCCAGCAGTGAAGCGAGGGGACAGGGGGGGAAGGAGACCCAGTACTTC. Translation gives CASSEARGQGGKETQYF.